The 3 T cell receptor beta chains listed next were all sequenced from one sample in a study of cytomegalovirus exposure and HLA in healthy donors (dated by TCRdb to 2016 to 2017). The receptor library was made with the immunoSEQ multiplex PCR assay. The multiplex PCR relied on a mix of 60 forward primers for TCR Vbeta segments and 13 reverse primers for TCR Jbeta segments. TCRdb's version of the immuneACCESS table is confined to in-frame rearrangements and falls short of the full clone set. An unresolved V gene accounts for under half of the shortfall where checked; the remainder is of unknown origin. This sample has more than 100,000 clones in its table, and 65% to 80% of those were observed once. Clones ranked in the top ten supply 2.7% of the sample. The sequencing sample was made of PBMCs. The receptor source for this set is a woman aged 40 to 50 in good health and CMV-seropositive.

This chain joins TRBV5-6 and TRBJ2-5; 10 positions match TRBD1. The end of the DNA is better explained by TRBJ2-7, so the J call may be wrong. This CDR3 region has 16 residues. Germline-derived CDR1 and CDR2 are SGHDT and YYEEEE. The CDR3 here is CASSLAGGDRGYEQYF. The CDR3 bases are TGTGCCAGCAGCTTGGCAGGAGGGGACAGGGGATACGAGCAGTACTTC.

A few counts support this clone. The chain joins TRBV7-9 to TRBJ2-7, with TRBD2 as a possible D gene (6 bases). The germline V gene encodes CDR1 SEHNR and CDR2 FQNEAQ (reference sequence). The length of the CDR3 is 14 residues. V lost 5 bases, J lost 6 bases, and 17 bases lay in between. As DNA, the CDR3 is TGTGCCAGCAGCCTTCTAGCGTCTGGGAGCGAGCAGTACTTC. This translates into CASSLLASGSEQYF.

The CDR3 is CASSLSSGGLHFDTQYF. Here the CDR3 DNA reads TGTGCCAGCAGCTTATCTAGCGGGGGGTTACATTTTGATACGCAGTATTTT. The chain couples TRBV11-2 to TRBJ2-3; 11 nucleotides align to TRBD2. Germline assignment: CDR1 SGHAT and CDR2 FQNNGV. V lost 2 bases to trimming and J lost 6 bases; unmatched junction nucleotides: 10. The length of the CDR3 is 17 residues.